Described below is a single TCR beta chain sequence and its context. The antigen it recognizes is unknown. There are no base qualities to consult, and no much larger clone falls within one base. One collaborating source in Seattle enrolled patients while the patients were actively infected and followed the patients over time throughout the course of disease. Collaborating institutions collected whole blood in K2EDTA tubes following their own protocols. For TCRbeta analysis, collaborator samples were shipped as frozen whole blood, as isolated PBMCs, or as DNA extracted from either sample type. Based on the germline V gene, the CDR1 and CDR2 sequences are MNHNS and SASEGT. CDR3 length: 16 amino acids, cysteine to phenylalanine. The only DNA kept is the CDR3, 48 bases in frame from the first base. The germline V end is reduced by 4 bases and the J end by 4 bases; junction bases left unmatched: 6. This sample stems from a study of blood T cell repertoires in COVID-19 (dated by TCRdb to the early 2020s). Looking at the study overall: Samples covering the acute and convalescent phases of COVID-19 were provided by collaborators in the United States, Italy and Spain. HLA class I and class II types, where available, came from metadata supplied by the sample provider rather than from assay-based typing. The samples were drawn from the first 160 participants of the ongoing ImmuneRACE study and from more than 1,000 subjects provided by 6 global collaborators. The repertoires were released in a freely available public database intended as a resource for research on the immune response to SARS-CoV-2. The prospective study material was composed of cDNA or gDNA derived from T cells, B-cell-depleted T cells, or PBMCs. Sample metadata almost always included a de-identified subject ID, COVID-19 status, age in years and sex. Subjects who had been exposed to COVID-19, were actively infected with it, or had recovered from it provided the deeply sampled blood TCRbeta repertoires that made up the dataset.

The immunoSEQ Assay, a bias-controlled multiplex PCR, was used to amplify TCRbeta CDR3 regions from genomic DNA. Under the source paper's analysis protocol: Nucleated cell counts per sample were estimated from amplification of reference gene primers within the assay. Sequence reads were collapsed and filtered to measure the absolute abundance of every unique TCRbeta CDR3 rearrangement. Productive Simpson clonality was computed per sample as the square root of Simpson's diversity index over productive rearrangements. The immuneACCESS repertoire file appears here via TCRdb, limited to in-frame rearrangements. These files lack a portion of the clones; in checked studies, under half of the deficit traces to unresolved V genes, and the cause of the others is not known. V and J calls and clone size are given by that table; D and trimming were obtained from the DNA. For this sample there are 150,000 to 170,000 clones; around 83% appear just once. The ten largest clonotypes hold about 12% of the sample.

Study-wide findings and limitations: The quantity of clinical and demographic metadata differed by source and by participant and was supplied without curation.

This chain joins TRBV6-1 to TRBJ2-2; 10 bases in between match TRBD1. This TCR was sampled from a woman aged 60 to 75 with COVID-19, enrolled during active disease. The specimen was peripheral blood. CDR3 reads: CASSGRDRGRTGELFF. In nucleotide form, the sequence is TGTGCCAGCAGTGGACGGGACAGGGGTCGCACCGGGGAGCTGTTTTTT.